One sample yielded the 18 T cell receptor beta chains listed below, sequenced in a study of breast tumors, draining lymph nodes, adjacent tissues. TCRdb recomputed calls from the multiplex PCR reads with MiXCR, one row per CDR3 protein. The repertoire holds roughly 120,000 distinct CDR3 sequences, with around 20% as singletons. Samples came from axillary lymph nodes draining the breast cancer. Sequencing was done on a sample of axillary lymph node tissue. The receptors here all came from a female donor with breast cancer. Some clones in this sample may be carry-over from other donors' samples.

This clonotype was seen at least ten times. The chain joins TRBV20-1 to TRBJ2-2, with D possibly TRBD2 on 6 matching bases. The CDR3 consists of 17 residues. V dropped 1 base and J dropped 5 bases, with 20 bases sitting between them. From germline, CDR1 is DFQATT and CDR2 SNEGSKA (reference sequence). CDR3 loop: CSARVSGDRFWTGELFF. CDR3 nucleotide sequence: TGCAGTGCTAGAGTATCGGGGGACCGGTTTTGGACCGGGGAGCTGTTTTTT.

This clonotype was seen repeatedly, ten times or more. The J gene is TRBJ2-5, the V gene TRBV11-2; maybe TRBD2 (6 bases). V shed 1 base and J shed 1 base, with 10 bases lying between them. The CDR3 runs 15 residues. CDR1 is SGHAT, CDR2 FQNNGV, per germline. CDR3 protein: CASSLVGGSQETQYF. For the CDR3, the DNA is TGTGCCAGCAGCTTAGTCGGGGGATCCCAAGAGACCCAGTACTTC.

Only a few counts were recorded for this clonotype. The chain joins TRBV29-1 to TRBJ2-4; 9 positions agree with TRBD2. With 7 bases clipped from V and 5 bases from J, the junction kept 3 bases outside the gene matches. The length of the CDR3 is 12 residues. Germline loops: CDR1 SQVTM, CDR2 ANQGSEA. DNA for the CDR3: TGCAGCGCCCTAGCGGGGCAAAACATTCAGTACTTC. Translation: CSALAGQNIQYF. Supplemented by reference TRBV29-1 and TRBJ2-4, the full variable domain reads SAVISQKPSRDICQRGTSLTIQCQVDSQVTMMFWYRQQPGQSLTLIATANQGSEATYESGFVIDKFPISRPNLTFSTLTVSNMSPEDSSIYLCSALAGQNIQYFGAGTRLSVL.

This clonotype was detected many times. V and J are TRBV7-9 and TRBJ2-7; D unclear. The CDR3 spans 14 residues. In germline, CDR1 is SEHNR, CDR2 FQNEAQ (reference sequence). Trimming stripped 5 bases from V and 4 bases from J, with 15 bases between. CDR3 DNA sequence: TGTGCCAGCAGCCTGGCGTCGGGTTTTTACGAGCAGTACTTC. Translation gives CASSLASGFYEQYF.

This clonotype was seen ten or more times. The chain carries TRBV20-1 and TRBJ2-3, with 14 bases fitting TRBD2. Germline CDR1 DFQATT, CDR2 SNEGSKA (reference sequence). This CDR3 spans 16 amino acids. V shed 5 bases, J shed 3 bases, and the junction held 7 bases outside the gene matches. The CDR3: CSAHIRLAGGTDTQYF. CDR3 DNA sequence: TGCAGTGCTCATATTCGACTAGCGGGAGGGACAGATACGCAGTATTTT.

V gene TRBV5-4 combines with J gene TRBJ1-2, with a weak D call TRBD1 (6 bases). Trimming stripped 4 bases from V and 7 bases from J, with 17 bases between. Germline CDR1 and CDR2: SGHNT and YYREEE (reference sequence). CDR3 length: 14 amino acids. The CDR3 protein is CASSLYREASGYTF. CDR3 nucleotides: TGTGCCAGCAGCCTCTACAGGGAAGCTTCTGGCTACACCTTC.

In this sample, this clonotype turned up once. Since a much larger clone is just one base distant, this may be a read error. This CDR3 fails to terminate in the conserved phenylalanine or tryptophan, so it likely reflects a read error. This chain connects TRBV7-9 to TRBJ2-5; 12 positions agree with TRBD1. CDR1 is SEHNR, CDR2 FQNEAQ, per germline (reference sequence). Trimming removed 1 base from V and 5 bases from J; junction bases left unmatched: 5. This CDR3 spans 16 amino acids. The CDR3 loop is CASSLVGTGGRETQYS. The CDR3 DNA reads TGTGCCAGCAGCTTAGTTGGGACAGGGGGCAGGGAGACCCAGTACTCC.

This clonotype was detected ten times or more. This chain connects TRBV7-2 to TRBJ2-7, with TRBD1 matching 7 bases. V shed 5 bases and J 3 bases; nucleotides not matched to a gene: 10. The CDR3 has 15 amino acids. Germline V lookup: CDR1 SGHTA, CDR2 FQGNSA. In DNA, the CDR3 is TGTGCCAGCAGCCCGGGGACAGTAAGGGTCTACGAGCAGTACTTC. Its translation: CASSPGTVRVYEQYF.

Notes on this clonotype: A much bigger clone sits one base away, suggesting this may be a read error. The gene calls are TRBV3-1 and TRBJ2-1; the match to TRBD2 covers 14 bases. Looked up from germline, CDR1 is LGHDT and CDR2 is YNNKEL (reference sequence). This CDR3 contains 17 residues. V gave up 8 bases and J gave up 4 bases; unmatched junction bases: 10. The CDR3 loop is CASGTGLAGGGYNEQFF. The DNA for the CDR3 is TGTGCCAGCGGGACCGGACTAGCGGGGGGCGGGTACAATGAGCAGTTCTTC.

Notes on this clonotype: As the CDR3 is not closed by the conserved phenylalanine or tryptophan, this likely results from a read error. The J gene is TRBJ2-7, the V gene TRBV5-4, with D perhaps TRBD1 (5 bases). The germline V and J ends were trimmed by 1 base and 5 bases, with 13 bases remaining between them. Germline assignment: CDR1 SGHNT and CDR2 YYREEE (reference sequence). The CDR3 has 14 amino acids. The CDR3 is CASSLISPGNEQYL. As DNA, the CDR3 is TGTGCCAGCAGCTTGATTTCTCCAGGGAACGAGCAGTACCTC.

Details on this clonotype: Given a much more abundant clone one base away, this may be a read error. V and J are TRBV11-2 and TRBJ2-3, with a possible D match to TRBD2 (6 bases). The CDR3 is made up of 12 amino acids. The germline CDR1 and CDR2 sequences are SGHAT and FQNNGV. V dropped 7 bases and J dropped 7 bases, with 12 bases sitting between them. DNA for the CDR3: TGTGCCAGCACCCCGGAGGGGAATACGCAGTATTTT. As protein: CASTPEGNTQYF.

This clonotype was detected ten times or more. The chain uses TRBV6-1 and TRBJ1-2; TRBD1 is a possible D gene (5 bases). This CDR3 spans 16 amino acids. The V gene's germline CDR1 is MNHNS and CDR2 SASEGT. V dropped 5 bases and J dropped 1 base, with 17 bases sitting between them. As DNA, the CDR3 is TGTGCCAGCAGTCGACAGTTAGGGGCCCTTAACTATGGCTACACCTTC. Translation gives CASSRQLGALNYGYTF.

This clonotype was recorded many times. The chain carries TRBV27 and TRBJ2-1; TRBD2 aligns across 9 bases. This CDR3 has 15 amino acids. The J segment lost 7 bases and the V segment lost 7 bases, leaving 11 bases of the junction unmatched. Germline assignment: CDR1 MNHEY and CDR2 SMNVEV (reference sequence). The CDR3 coding sequence is TGTGCCAGCACCCCTTCGGGGACTAGCCGGAATGAGCAGTTCTTC. Its translation: CASTPSGTSRNEQFF.

This clonotype was seen many times. The chain combines TRBV27 with TRBJ2-1; 8 bases match TRBD2. Germline V gene sequence: CDR1 MNHEY, CDR2 SMNVEV (reference sequence). Germline trimming cut 5 bases from V and 4 bases from J; bases unmatched to any gene: 10. CDR3 size: 16 residues. The CDR3 here is CASSITGTRIYNEQFF. The CDR3 nucleotides are TGTGCCAGCAGTATAACCGGGACTAGAATTTACAATGAGCAGTTCTTC.

Ten or more counts support this clonotype. The chain joins TRBV20-1 to TRBJ1-6; TRBD1 might be the D (6 bases). The V gene's germline CDR1 is DFQATT and CDR2 SNEGSKA (reference sequence). The CDR3 is 14 amino acids. V was cut by 3 bases and J by 0 bases, with 6 bases left in between. The CDR3, as DNA: TGCAGTGCTAGGGACAGCTCCTATAATTCACCCCTCCACTTT. Translation: CSARDSSYNSPLHF.

This clonotype occurred many times. The chain joins TRBV20-1 to TRBJ2-7, with TRBD2 matching 8 bases. This CDR3 contains 14 residues. Germline assignment: CDR1 DFQATT and CDR2 SNEGSKA (reference sequence). J lost 6 bases, V lost 7 bases, and 14 bases had no gene match. The DNA of the CDR3 is TGCAGTGGTATTTCGGGGACTAGTTTCTCCGAGCAGTACTTC. As protein: CSGISGTSFSEQYF.

Regarding this clonotype: Just one base apart from a much larger clone, this may be a read error. Because it lacks the conserved phenylalanine or tryptophan at the end, this CDR3 is likely a read error. The rearrangement uses TRBV20-1 and TRBJ2-5; D remains unclear. With 6 bases removed from V and 5 bases from J, the gap between germline ends came to 16 bases. CDR1 is DFQATT, CDR2 SNEGSKA, per germline (reference sequence). This CDR3 has 13 amino acids. CDR3 nucleotide sequence: TGCAGTGCCGAGGACGGGCTCAGGGAGACCCAGTACCTC. It encodes CSAEDGLRETQYL.

The chain links TRBV27 to TRBJ2-5; no clear D gene. Germline V gives CDR1 MNHEY, CDR2 SMNVEV (reference sequence). This CDR3 comprises 10 residues. Trimming removed 4 bases at V and 5 bases at J, with 2 bases between. CDR3 region: CASSWETQYF. As DNA, the CDR3 is TGTGCCAGCAGTTGGGAGACCCAGTACTTC.